These T cell receptor beta chains were read from a single sample in a study of T cells in Graves' hyperthyroidism and ophthalmopathy. MiXCR was run by TCRdb on the multiplex PCR reads, yielding one entry per CDR3 protein. Of hundreds of thousands of distinct CDR3 sequences in the sample, around 13% were seen once. What was sequenced was blood. The receptor set was obtained from a woman in her 30s with Graves' hyperthyroidism. CDR3s include the opening cysteine and the closing phenylalanine or tryptophan. The D gene is left open where the match is weak. Where a row states a size, it is once, few, many or the class of an expanded clone; other rows omit it.

d_call: .
v_call: TRBV28
j_call: TRBJ1-2
clone_size: many
cdr3_nt: TGTGCCAGCAGTACCCCGGGGAGGGATGGCTACACCTTC
cdr3_aa: CASSTPGRDGYTF

d_call: .
v_call: TRBV11-2
j_call: TRBJ1-2
clone_size: many
cdr3_nt: TGTGCCAGCAGCCAATCCTCCCGGAGGGACTATGGCTACACCTTC
cdr3_aa: CASSQSSRRDYGYTF

d_call: .
v_call: TRBV20-1
j_call: TRBJ1-1
clone_size: .
cdr3_nt: TGCAGTGCTAGAGATCGGACAGACCCGAACACTGAAGCTTTCTTT
cdr3_aa: CSARDRTDPNTEAFF

d_call: .
v_call: TRBV6-1
j_call: TRBJ1-6
clone_size: .
cdr3_nt: TGTGCCACAAACTCGGGACATTATAATTCACCCCTCCACTTT
cdr3_aa: CATNSGHYNSPLHF

d_call: .
v_call: TRBV2
j_call: TRBJ1-4
clone_size: many
cdr3_nt: TGTGCCAGCAGTAGTCTTACTGAAAAACTGTTTTTT
cdr3_aa: CASSSLTEKLFF

d_call: .
v_call: TRBV20-1
j_call: TRBJ1-5
clone_size: .
cdr3_nt: TGCAGTGCTGCACTCAGGGGAAATAGCAATCAGCCCCAGCATTTT
cdr3_aa: CSAALRGNSNQPQHF

d_call: .
v_call: TRBV2
j_call: TRBJ1-6
clone_size: .
cdr3_nt: TGTGCCAGAACCGGCGCGGGGGCTAATTCACCCCTCCACTTT
cdr3_aa: CARTGAGANSPLHF

d_call: TRBD1
v_call: TRBV20-1
j_call: TRBJ1-1
clone_size: many
cdr3_nt: TGCAGTGCTAGAGAAGCTAAGGACAGGGGAATGAACACTGAAGCTTTCTTT
cdr3_aa: CSAREAKDRGMNTEAFF

d_call: .
v_call: TRBV12-3/TRBV12-4
j_call: TRBJ2-7
clone_size: .
cdr3_nt: TGTGCCAGCAGCGTCGGGCTTCATTACGAGCAGTACTTC
cdr3_aa: CASSVGLHYEQYF

d_call: .
v_call: TRBV14
j_call: TRBJ2-7
clone_size: .
cdr3_nt: TGTGCCGGCAGCCTTAACGTCTACGGGACCACCTACGAGCAGTACTTC
cdr3_aa: CAGSLNVYGTTYEQYF

d_call: .
v_call: TRBV20-1
j_call: TRBJ2-1
clone_size: .
cdr3_nt: TGCAGTACCCGCGGGCCGCCCCGCCCCCTCGGCAATGAGCAGTTCTTC
cdr3_aa: CSTRGPPRPLGNEQFF

d_call: TRBD1
v_call: TRBV28
j_call: TRBJ2-5
clone_size: many
cdr3_nt: TGTGCCAGCAGCTCCCCCCAACGGACAGGCGACCTTCAAGAGACCCAGTACTTC
cdr3_aa: CASSSPQRTGDLQETQYF

d_call: TRBD1
v_call: TRBV12-3/TRBV12-4
j_call: TRBJ2-3
clone_size: many
cdr3_nt: TGTGCCAGCAGTTGGGGGGCAACAGGGGGCCCAGATACGCAGTATTTT
cdr3_aa: CASSWGATGGPDTQYF

d_call: .
v_call: TRBV15
j_call: TRBJ2-2
clone_size: .
cdr3_nt: TGTGCCACCAGCCTGAGGACGGCGAACACCGGGGAGCTGTTTTTT
cdr3_aa: CATSLRTANTGELFF

d_call: .
v_call: TRBV25-1
j_call: TRBJ1-3
clone_size: .
cdr3_nt: TGTGCCAGCAGTGCTCTTAGCTCTGGAAACACCATATATTTT
cdr3_aa: CASSALSSGNTIYF

d_call: .
v_call: TRBV28
j_call: TRBJ2-1
clone_size: few
cdr3_nt: TGTGCCAGCAGTTTAGTCAGTAGGTACAATGAGCAGTTCTTC
cdr3_aa: CASSLVSRYNEQFF

d_call: .
v_call: TRBV7-2
j_call: TRBJ2-4
clone_size: .
cdr3_nt: TGTGCCAGCAGCTTAGAGCTGACTCTAGCCAAAAACATTCAGTACTTC
cdr3_aa: CASSLELTLAKNIQYF

d_call: .
v_call: TRBV28
j_call: TRBJ2-7
clone_size: many
cdr3_nt: TGTGCCAGCAGTTCCCGGGGTAGCGGAGGTTACGAGCAGTACTTC
cdr3_aa: CASSSRGSGGYEQYF

d_call: .
v_call: TRBV28
j_call: TRBJ1-4
clone_size: many
cdr3_nt: TGTGCCAGCACCCCCAGAGTAAATGAAAAACTGTTTTTT
cdr3_aa: CASTPRVNEKLFF

d_call: .
v_call: TRBV28
j_call: TRBJ2-6
clone_size: many
cdr3_nt: TGTGCCAGCAGTTTTGGGGGGTTCGTCTCTGGGGCCAACGTCCTGACTTTC
cdr3_aa: CASSFGGFVSGANVLTF

d_call: .
v_call: TRBV6-1
j_call: TRBJ1-2
clone_size: few
cdr3_nt: TGTGCCAGCAGCAACGGGACACCCTATGGCTACACCTTC
cdr3_aa: CASSNGTPYGYTF

d_call: .
v_call: TRBV20-1
j_call: TRBJ2-1
clone_size: many
cdr3_nt: TGCAGTGCTAGGGCTGTAGCTGGCTCCTACAATGAGCAGTTCTTC
cdr3_aa: CSARAVAGSYNEQFF

d_call: TRBD2
v_call: TRBV19
j_call: TRBJ2-1
clone_size: few
cdr3_nt: TGTGCCAGTAGTATTGGGACTAGCGGTACCTCCTACAATGAGCAGTTCTTC
cdr3_aa: CASSIGTSGTSYNEQFF

d_call: .
v_call: TRBV28
j_call: TRBJ2-7
clone_size: few
cdr3_nt: TGTGCCACCACCCTCTCGGTCGGATACGAGCAGTACTTC
cdr3_aa: CATTLSVGYEQYF

d_call: .
v_call: TRBV20-1
j_call: TRBJ1-6
clone_size: .
cdr3_nt: TGCAGCCCCTGGGACCATAATTCACCCCTCCACTTT
cdr3_aa: CSPWDHNSPLHF

d_call: TRBD1
v_call: TRBV5-6
j_call: TRBJ1-3
clone_size: .
cdr3_nt: TGTGCCAGCAGCTTAGGACAGGATAGGGCTGGAAACACCATATATTTT
cdr3_aa: CASSLGQDRAGNTIYF

d_call: .
v_call: TRBV9
j_call: TRBJ1-4
clone_size: few
cdr3_nt: TGTGCCAGCAGCGTAGGGATCGGCGGCGAAAAACTGTTTTTT
cdr3_aa: CASSVGIGGEKLFF

d_call: .
v_call: TRBV2
j_call: TRBJ1-1
clone_size: many
cdr3_nt: TGTGCCAGCAGTGATTTGGCCGCTTCCCCCGCTGAAGCTTTCTTT
cdr3_aa: CASSDLAASPAEAFF

d_call: TRBD2
v_call: TRBV6-2/TRBV6-3
j_call: TRBJ2-1
clone_size: few
cdr3_nt: TGTGCCAGCAGTTACTCACGGGAGGGGGATGAGCAGTTCTTC
cdr3_aa: CASSYSREGDEQFF

d_call: .
v_call: TRBV14
j_call: TRBJ2-7
clone_size: few
cdr3_nt: TGTGCCAGCAGCCAAGAGGGGCCTGAGCAGTACTTC
cdr3_aa: CASSQEGPEQYF

d_call: .
v_call: TRBV6-9
j_call: TRBJ1-5
clone_size: .
cdr3_nt: TGTGCCAGCAGTTACGTCGGGGCGGGGCAGCCCCAGCATTTT
cdr3_aa: CASSYVGAGQPQHF

d_call: .
v_call: TRBV6-1
j_call: TRBJ2-3
clone_size: few
cdr3_nt: TGTGCCAGCAGTGATTTTGGAGATACGCAGTATTTT
cdr3_aa: CASSDFGDTQYF

d_call: .
v_call: TRBV15
j_call: TRBJ2-3
clone_size: many
cdr3_nt: TGTGCCGCCCTAAGGGGATTCACAGATACGCAGTATTTT
cdr3_aa: CAALRGFTDTQYF

d_call: .
v_call: TRBV6-5
j_call: TRBJ1-2
clone_size: many
cdr3_nt: TGTGCCAGCAGTTACTCGATGTTCGCGGGCTACACCTTC
cdr3_aa: CASSYSMFAGYTF

d_call: .
v_call: TRBV24-1
j_call: TRBJ2-1
clone_size: few
cdr3_nt: TGTGCCACCAGTGATTTGCGGCGGAATGAGCAGTTCTTC
cdr3_aa: CATSDLRRNEQFF

d_call: TRBD2
v_call: TRBV4-1
j_call: TRBJ2-5
clone_size: .
cdr3_nt: TGCGCCAGCAGCCGAGCGGGAGAGGGTGGGGAGACCCAGTACTTC
cdr3_aa: CASSRAGEGGETQYF

d_call: .
v_call: TRBV9
j_call: TRBJ2-3
clone_size: few
cdr3_nt: TGTGCCAGCAGCTCCGGAGGGGGCGATACGCAGTATTTT
cdr3_aa: CASSSGGGDTQYF

d_call: TRBD1
v_call: TRBV4-2
j_call: TRBJ1-5
clone_size: .
cdr3_nt: TGTGCCAGCAGCTCAAGTTGGGTCCTACAGGGGAGTCAGCCCCAGCATTTT
cdr3_aa: CASSSSWVLQGSQPQHF

d_call: .
v_call: TRBV12-3/TRBV12-4
j_call: TRBJ2-3
clone_size: many
cdr3_nt: TGTGCCAGCAACCCGACCTCGGATACGCAGTATTTT
cdr3_aa: CASNPTSDTQYF

d_call: .
v_call: TRBV5-1
j_call: TRBJ1-2
clone_size: .
cdr3_nt: TGCGCCAGCAGCTTGGACGGGACGAGTGGCTACACCTTC
cdr3_aa: CASSLDGTSGYTF

d_call: .
v_call: TRBV29-1
j_call: TRBJ2-5
clone_size: few
cdr3_nt: TGCAGCGGCGCCCTGGACGGAGGGCAAGAGACCCAGTACTTC
cdr3_aa: CSGALDGGQETQYF